The 20 T cell receptor beta chains in this list originate from one sample, sequenced in a study of graft-versus-host responses after intestinal transplantation. These receptors have no known antigen. Method: immunoSEQ multiplex PCR; TCRdb's copy keeps in-frame clones and lacks some. The data show roughly 120,000 clones, 85% to 95% seen once. Sequencing was performed on unstimulated CD8+ T cells sorted from spleen or lymph node cells, taken before transplant. The receptors were gathered from a human donor who was the organ donor for an intestinal transplant.

The gene calls are TRBV29-1 and TRBJ2-1; 10 positions match TRBD1. There are 16 residues in the CDR3. Germline V gene data show CDR1 as SQVTM and CDR2 as ANQGSEA. The V and J ends lost 0 bases and 4 bases, in that order; junction bases with no gene match: 6. CDR3 bases: TGCAGCGTTGAAGAGGAGGGGACAGGGGCTTACAATGAGCAGTTCTTC. As protein: CSVEEEGTGAYNEQFF.

The chain links TRBV27 to TRBJ1-3; D not certain. The CDR3 consists of 15 residues. CDR1 MNHEY and CDR2 SMNVEV come from the germline V gene (reference sequence). V dropped 2 bases and J dropped 0 bases, with 8 bases sitting between them. The CDR3 protein is CASSLLPLSGNTIYF. The CDR3 nucleotides are TGTGCCAGCAGTTTACTTCCTCTCTCTGGAAACACCATATATTTT.

CDR3 loop: CASISGAHYEQYF. CDR3 in DNA: TGTGCCAGCATCTCCGGGGCCCACTACGAGCAGTACTTC. The rearrangement uses TRBV6-1 and TRBJ2-7; D is tentatively TRBD1 or TRBD2 (5 bases each). V was pared by 7 bases and J by 3 bases, with 13 bases between. There are 13 residues in the CDR3. The germline V gene encodes CDR1 MNHNS and CDR2 SASEGT.

A note on this clone: An end of the junction does not agree with germline; a read error may underlie this. V gene TRBV6-1 combines with J gene TRBJ2-7, with 8 bases that match TRBD1. The germline CDR1 and CDR2 sequences are MNHNS and SASEGT. There are 14 residues in the CDR3. As DNA, the CDR3 is TGTGCCAGCAGGGGTTGGGACAGGTCCTCCGAGCAGTACTTC. Protein sequence: CASRGWDRSSEQYF.

J is TRBJ1-1 and V is TRBV5-1; possible D gene TRBD1, 5 bases. Germline values: CDR1 SGHRS, CDR2 YFSETQ. The CDR3 consists of 14 residues. Trimming removed 0 bases from V and 1 base from J, with 7 bases in between. The CDR3, as DNA: TGCGCCAGCAGCTTGGGACAGTGGAACACTGAAGCTTTCTTT. Amino acid sequence: CASSLGQWNTEAFF.

V gene TRBV2 combines with J gene TRBJ2-5; 10 nucleotides line up with TRBD2. This CDR3 is built from 14 residues. From germline, CDR1 is SNHLY and CDR2 FYNNEI. The J segment lost 5 bases and the V segment lost 6 bases, leaving 6 bases of the junction unmatched. CDR3 protein: CASSLTSGRETQYF. CDR3 bases: TGTGCCAGCAGCCTGACTAGCGGGCGGGAGACCCAGTACTTC.

As regards this clone: Other DNA variants within this sample encode the same CDR3. The J gene is TRBJ1-1, the V gene TRBV11-2; D gene unclear. V shed 1 base and J shed 6 bases, with 6 bases lying between them. Germline assignment: CDR1 SGHAT and CDR2 FQNNGV. The CDR3 has 12 residues. CDR3 amino acids: CASSLASPEAFF. The CDR3 DNA sequence: TGTGCCAGCAGCTTAGCGTCGCCTGAAGCTTTCTTT.

This clone was seen only once. J is TRBJ2-2 and V is TRBV5-1; 7 bases align to TRBD2. The length of the CDR3 is 18 residues. Germline V gene data show CDR1 as SGHRS and CDR2 as YFSETQ. V was pared by 4 bases and J by 6 bases, with 18 bases of the junction left unmatched. The CDR3: CASSPLSGTPGGAGELFF. Here the CDR3 DNA reads TGCGCCAGCAGCCCTCTTTCCGGGACCCCGGGGGGTGCCGGGGAGCTGTTTTTT.

The chain carries TRBV15 and TRBJ2-7, with 8 bases lining up with TRBD1. The CDR3 extends over 15 amino acids. Germline assignment: CDR1 LNHNV and CDR2 YYDKDF (reference sequence). V gave up 3 bases and J gave up 3 bases; unmatched junction bases: 7. The CDR3 is CATSRRPGTGYEQYF. The CDR3 bases are TGTGCCACCAGCAGGCGACCCGGGACAGGCTACGAGCAGTACTTC.

This sequence joins TRBV5-6 and TRBJ2-7; 7 bases are a match to TRBD1. This CDR3 comprises 15 residues. CDR1 is SGHDT, CDR2 YYEEEE, per germline. V dropped 3 bases and J dropped 3; count of bases not matched to a gene: 9. CDR3 sequence (DNA): TGTGCCAGCAGCTACCTGACAGGGTTTGGCTACGAGCAGTACTTC. It is translated as CASSYLTGFGYEQYF. Drawing the rest from reference TRBV5-6 and TRBJ2-7, the complete variable domain is DAGVTQSPTHLIKTRGQQVTLRCSPKSGHDTVSWYQQALGQGPQFIFQYYEEEERQRGNFPDRFSGHQFPNYSSELNVNALLLGDSALYLCASSYLTGFGYEQYFGPGTRLTVT.

This sequence joins TRBV29-1 and TRBJ1-1; D call uncertain. Deletions cut 5 bases from V and 4 bases from J, with 11 bases between. Germline CDR1 is SQVTM and CDR2 is ANQGSEA. The CDR3 totals 12 residues. The CDR3 loop is CSVHFIGTEAFF. The DNA for the CDR3 is TGCAGCGTTCACTTCATAGGCACTGAAGCTTTCTTT. The full variable domain, its missing parts supplied by reference TRBV29-1 and TRBJ1-1, is SAVISQKPSRDICQRGTSLTIQCQVDSQVTMMFWYRQQPGQSLTLIATANQGSEATYESGFVIDKFPISRPNLTFSTLTVSNMSPEDSSIYLCSVHFIGTEAFFGQGTRLTVV.

J is TRBJ2-7 and V is TRBV7-9; 8 nucleotides align to TRBD1. The CDR3 contains 14 residues. Germline lookup yields CDR1 SEHNR and CDR2 FQNEAQ (reference sequence). J gave up 2 bases and V 7 bases, and 7 bases lay outside the gene matches. The CDR3 DNA is TGTGCCAGCATCTTTGGGACAGGTCCCTACGAGCAGTACTTC. Translation gives CASIFGTGPYEQYF.

The CDR3 is CASSEYTYGYTF. As DNA, the CDR3 is TGTGCCAGCAGTGAGTACACCTATGGCTACACCTTC. V usage is TRBV6-1 and J usage is TRBJ1-2; D is uncertain. V gave up 3 bases and J gave up 4 bases, with 6 bases separating them. CDR3 length: 12 amino acids. Germline CDR1 reads MNHNS; CDR2 reads SASEGT.

The table lists this clone with a count of one. The rearrangement uses TRBV30 and TRBJ1-2; TRBD1 is a possible D gene (6 bases). The V gene's germline CDR1 is GTSNPN and CDR2 SVGIG (reference sequence). This CDR3 contains 13 residues. Trimming stripped 4 bases from V and 0 bases from J, with 9 bases between. The CDR3 loop reads CAWTGASNYGYTF. For the CDR3, the DNA is TGTGCCTGGACAGGGGCTTCTAACTATGGCTACACCTTC.

The J gene is TRBJ1-1, the V gene TRBV12-5, with D uncertain. CDR3 length equals 11 residues. V was trimmed by 1 base and J by 13 bases, leaving 10 bases between them. CDR1 and CDR2 from the germline V gene are LGHNT and FRNRAP. The CDR3 is CASGLGMIGFF. In DNA, the CDR3 is TGTGCTAGTGGTTTGGGGATGATTGGTTTCTTT.

CDR3 in amino acids: CASEGQLNQETQYF. CDR3 sequence (DNA): TGTGCCAGCGAGGGGCAGCTCAACCAAGAGACCCAGTACTTC. This chain links TRBV11-2 with TRBJ2-5; D possibly matches TRBD1 or TRBD2 (5 bases each). CDR3 length equals 14 residues. V gave up 8 bases and J gave up 0 bases, with 13 bases separating them. Germline CDR1 SGHAT, CDR2 FQNNGV.

J is TRBJ2-5 and V is TRBV29-1; D may match TRBD1 or TRBD2 (5 bases each). CDR3 size: 18 residues. V lost 3 bases, J lost 0 bases, and 23 bases lay in between. Germline V gene data show CDR1 as SQVTM and CDR2 as ANQGSEA. CDR3: CSVERPVRDGSDQETQYF. CDR3 DNA: TGCAGCGTTGAGAGACCGGTCCGGGACGGATCTGACCAAGAGACCCAGTACTTC. The full variable domain, its missing parts supplied by reference TRBV29-1 and TRBJ2-5, is SAVISQKPSRDICQRGTSLTIQCQVDSQVTMMFWYRQQPGQSLTLIATANQGSEATYESGFVIDKFPISRPNLTFSTLTVSNMSPEDSSIYLCSVERPVRDGSDQETQYFGPGTRLLVL.

The rearrangement uses TRBV7-8 and TRBJ1-2; no clear D. V shed 5 bases and J shed 6 bases, with 13 bases lying between them. The CDR3 sequence is 13 residues long. The germline V gene encodes CDR1 SGHVS and CDR2 FQNEAQ. CDR3 in DNA: TGTGCCAGCAGCCGCACGGGTCTGGATGGCTACACCTTC. Residues: CASSRTGLDGYTF.

V and J are TRBV5-1 and TRBJ1-5; tentative D call: TRBD1 (6 bases). This CDR3 is built from 14 residues. Germline CDR1 SGHRS, CDR2 YFSETQ. The V gene lost 9 bases and the J gene lost 4 bases, with 17 bases spanning the gap. DNA for the CDR3: TGCGCCACCCAGGGGCGATATGAAAATCAGCCCCAGCATTTT. Its translation is CATQGRYENQPQHF.

The chain uses TRBV4-1 and TRBJ2-3; D possibly corresponds to TRBD2 (5 bases). Per germline, CDR1 MGHRA and CDR2 YSYEKL. The CDR3 spans 16 residues. V lost 1 base to trimming and J lost 0 bases, with 11 bases between them. CDR3 region: CASSQAGSPSTDTQYF. The CDR3, as DNA: TGCGCCAGCAGCCAAGCGGGGTCCCCCAGCACAGATACGCAGTATTTT.